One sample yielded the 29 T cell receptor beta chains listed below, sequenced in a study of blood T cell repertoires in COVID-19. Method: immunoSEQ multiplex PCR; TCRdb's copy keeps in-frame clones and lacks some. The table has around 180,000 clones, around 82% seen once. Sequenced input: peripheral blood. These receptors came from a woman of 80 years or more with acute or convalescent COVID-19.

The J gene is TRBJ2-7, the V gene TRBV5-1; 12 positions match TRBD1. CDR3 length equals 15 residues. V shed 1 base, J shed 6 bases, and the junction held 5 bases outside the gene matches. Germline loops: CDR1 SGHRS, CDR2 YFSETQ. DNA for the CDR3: TGCGCCAGCAGCTTGACCGGGACAGGGGGCTTCGAGCAGTACTTC. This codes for CASSLTGTGGFEQYF. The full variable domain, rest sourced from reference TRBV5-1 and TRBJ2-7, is KAGVTQTPRYLIKTRGQQVTLSCSPISGHRSVSWYQQTPGQGLQFLFEYFSETQRNKGNFPGRFSGRQFSNSRSEMNVSTLELGDSALYLCASSLTGTGGFEQYFGPGTRLTVT.

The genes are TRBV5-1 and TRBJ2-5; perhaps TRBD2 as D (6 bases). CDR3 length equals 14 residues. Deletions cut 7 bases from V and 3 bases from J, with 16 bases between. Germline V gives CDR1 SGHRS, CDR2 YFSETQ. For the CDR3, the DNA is TGCGCCAGCTCCGCCGGCGGCGGGGAAGAGACCCAGTACTTC. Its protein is CASSAGGGEETQYF. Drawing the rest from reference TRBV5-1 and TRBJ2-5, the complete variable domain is KAGVTQTPRYLIKTRGQQVTLSCSPISGHRSVSWYQQTPGQGLQFLFEYFSETQRNKGNFPGRFSGRQFSNSRSEMNVSTLELGDSALYLCASSAGGGEETQYFGPGTRLLVL.

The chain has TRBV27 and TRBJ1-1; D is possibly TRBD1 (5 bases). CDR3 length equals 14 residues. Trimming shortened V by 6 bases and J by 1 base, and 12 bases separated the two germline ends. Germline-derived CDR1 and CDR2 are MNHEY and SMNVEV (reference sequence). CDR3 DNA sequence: TGTGCCAGCAGCTCCCAGACAGCGAACACTGAAGCTTTCTTT. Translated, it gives CASSSQTANTEAFF.

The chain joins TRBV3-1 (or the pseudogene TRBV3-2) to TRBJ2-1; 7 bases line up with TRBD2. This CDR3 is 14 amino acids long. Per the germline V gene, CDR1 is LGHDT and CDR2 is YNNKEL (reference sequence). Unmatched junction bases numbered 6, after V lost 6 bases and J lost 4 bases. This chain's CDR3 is CASRSSGTYNEQFF. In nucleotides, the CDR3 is TGTGCCAGCAGGTCCAGCGGGACTTACAATGAGCAGTTCTTC.

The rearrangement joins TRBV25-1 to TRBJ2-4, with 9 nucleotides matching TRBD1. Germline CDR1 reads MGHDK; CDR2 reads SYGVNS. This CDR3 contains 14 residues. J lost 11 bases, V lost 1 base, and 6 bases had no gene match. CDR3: CASSESGQGMFQYF. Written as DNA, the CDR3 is TGTGCCAGCAGTGAATCGGGACAGGGAATGTTTCAGTACTTC.

CDR3 coding DNA: TGTGCTAGTGGCCCCCAAGGGGTGAACACTGAAGCTTTCTTT. Translating it yields CASGPQGVNTEAFF. The chain joins TRBV12-5 to TRBJ1-1; D possibly corresponds to TRBD1 (5 bases). The ends were cut back, 6 bases at V and 0 bases at J, with 11 bases in the middle. This CDR3 spans 14 amino acids. Germline V lookup: CDR1 LGHNT, CDR2 FRNRAP.

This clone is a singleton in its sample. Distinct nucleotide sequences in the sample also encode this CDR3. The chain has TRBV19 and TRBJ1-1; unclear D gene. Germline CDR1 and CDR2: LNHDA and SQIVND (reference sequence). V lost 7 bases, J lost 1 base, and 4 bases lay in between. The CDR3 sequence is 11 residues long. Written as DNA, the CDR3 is TGTGCCAGTAAACAGAACACTGAAGCTTTCTTT. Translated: CASKQNTEAFF.

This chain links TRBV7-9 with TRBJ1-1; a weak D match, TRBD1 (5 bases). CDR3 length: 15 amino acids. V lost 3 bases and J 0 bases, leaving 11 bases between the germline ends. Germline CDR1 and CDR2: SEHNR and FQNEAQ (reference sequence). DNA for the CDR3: TGTGCCAGCAGCTTCGATGGGGGGATGAACACTGAAGCTTTCTTT. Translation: CASSFDGGMNTEAFF.

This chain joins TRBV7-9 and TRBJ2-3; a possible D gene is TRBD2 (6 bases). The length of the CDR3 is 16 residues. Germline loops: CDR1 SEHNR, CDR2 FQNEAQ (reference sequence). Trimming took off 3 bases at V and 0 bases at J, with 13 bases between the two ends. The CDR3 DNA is TGTGCCAGCAGCTTCGGACTATCGCTGAGCACAGATACGCAGTATTTT. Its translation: CASSFGLSLSTDTQYF.

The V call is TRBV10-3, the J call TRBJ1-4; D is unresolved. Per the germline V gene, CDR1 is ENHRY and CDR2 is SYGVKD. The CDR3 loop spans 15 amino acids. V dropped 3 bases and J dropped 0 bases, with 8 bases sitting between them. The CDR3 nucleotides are TGTGCCATCAGTGACACGGTAGCAACTAATGAAAAACTGTTTTTT. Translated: CAISDTVATNEKLFF.

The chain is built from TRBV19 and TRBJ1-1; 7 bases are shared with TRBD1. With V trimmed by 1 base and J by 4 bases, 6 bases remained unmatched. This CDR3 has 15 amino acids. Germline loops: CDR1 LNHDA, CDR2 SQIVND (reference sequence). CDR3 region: CASSIAPTGSTEAFF. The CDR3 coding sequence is TGTGCCAGTAGTATAGCCCCGACAGGGAGCACTGAAGCTTTCTTT.

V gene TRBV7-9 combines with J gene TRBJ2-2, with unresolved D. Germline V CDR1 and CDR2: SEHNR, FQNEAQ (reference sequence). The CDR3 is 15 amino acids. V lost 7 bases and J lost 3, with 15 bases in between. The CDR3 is CASTKWASDTGELFF. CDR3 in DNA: TGTGCCAGCACCAAATGGGCGTCGGACACCGGGGAGCTGTTTTTT.

CDR3 sequence reads: CASSLAPDRGAYGYTF. As DNA, the CDR3 is TGCGCCAGCAGCTTGGCCCCGGACAGGGGTGCCTATGGCTACACCTTC. J is TRBJ1-2 and V is TRBV5-1; 9 bases agree with TRBD1. V lost 0 bases to trimming and J lost 4 bases; unmatched junction nucleotides: 7. There are 16 residues in the CDR3. Germline loops: CDR1 SGHRS, CDR2 YFSETQ.

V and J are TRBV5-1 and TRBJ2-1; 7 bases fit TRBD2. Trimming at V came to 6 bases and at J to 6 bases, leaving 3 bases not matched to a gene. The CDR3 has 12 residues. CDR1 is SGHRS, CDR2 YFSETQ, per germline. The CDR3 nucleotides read TGCGCCAGCAATCCGGGAGGCAATGAGCAGTTCTTC. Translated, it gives CASNPGGNEQFF.

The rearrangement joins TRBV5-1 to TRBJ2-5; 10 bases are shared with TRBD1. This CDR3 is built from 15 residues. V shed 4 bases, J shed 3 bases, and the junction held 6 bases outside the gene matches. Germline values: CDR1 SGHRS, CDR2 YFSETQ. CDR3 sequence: CASSLRGTGEETQYF. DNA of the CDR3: TGCGCCAGCAGCCTCCGCGGGACAGGGGAAGAGACCCAGTACTTC.

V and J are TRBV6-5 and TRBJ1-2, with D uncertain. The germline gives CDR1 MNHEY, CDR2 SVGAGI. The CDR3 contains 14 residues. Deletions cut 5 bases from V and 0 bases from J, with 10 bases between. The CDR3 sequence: CASSRVTANYGYTF. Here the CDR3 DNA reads TGTGCCAGCAGTCGGGTGACTGCTAACTATGGCTACACCTTC.

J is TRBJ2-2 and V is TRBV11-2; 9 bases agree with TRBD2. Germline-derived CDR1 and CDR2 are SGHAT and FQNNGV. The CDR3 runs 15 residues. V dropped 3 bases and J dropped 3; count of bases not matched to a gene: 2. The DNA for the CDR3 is TGTGCCAGCAGCTTCCAGCGGGGGGACACCGGGGAGCTGTTTTTT. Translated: CASSFQRGDTGELFF.

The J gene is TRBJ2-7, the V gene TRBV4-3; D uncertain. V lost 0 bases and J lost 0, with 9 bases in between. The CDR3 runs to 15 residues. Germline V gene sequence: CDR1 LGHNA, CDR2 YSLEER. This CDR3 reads CASSQEPRSSYEQYF. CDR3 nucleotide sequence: TGCGCCAGCAGCCAAGAACCGCGGAGCTCCTACGAGCAGTACTTC.

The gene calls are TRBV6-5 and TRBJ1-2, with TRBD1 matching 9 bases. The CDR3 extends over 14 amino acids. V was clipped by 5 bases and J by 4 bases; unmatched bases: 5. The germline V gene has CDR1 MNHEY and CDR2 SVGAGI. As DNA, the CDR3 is TGTGCCAGCAGTAAACAGGGGGCTGGCTATGGCTACACCTTC. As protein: CASSKQGAGYGYTF.

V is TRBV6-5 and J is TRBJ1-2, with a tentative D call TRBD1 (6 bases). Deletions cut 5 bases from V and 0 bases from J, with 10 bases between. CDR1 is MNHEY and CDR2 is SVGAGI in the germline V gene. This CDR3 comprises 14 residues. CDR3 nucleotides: TGTGCCAGCAGTACAGGGACCACTAACTATGGCTACACCTTC. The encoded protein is CASSTGTTNYGYTF.

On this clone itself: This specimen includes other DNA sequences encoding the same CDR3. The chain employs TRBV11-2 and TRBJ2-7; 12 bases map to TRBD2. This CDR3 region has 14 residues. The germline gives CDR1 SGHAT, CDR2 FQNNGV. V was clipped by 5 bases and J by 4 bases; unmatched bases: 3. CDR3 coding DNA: TGTGCCAGCAGCCCCGGGACTAGCGGGTACGAGCAGTACTTC. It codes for CASSPGTSGYEQYF. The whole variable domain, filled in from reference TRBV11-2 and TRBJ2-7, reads EAGVAQSPRYKIIEKRQSVAFWCNPISGHATLYWYQQILGQGPKLLIQFQNNGVVDDSQLPKDRFSAERLKGVDSTLKIQPAKLEDSAVYLCASSPGTSGYEQYFGPGTRLTVT.

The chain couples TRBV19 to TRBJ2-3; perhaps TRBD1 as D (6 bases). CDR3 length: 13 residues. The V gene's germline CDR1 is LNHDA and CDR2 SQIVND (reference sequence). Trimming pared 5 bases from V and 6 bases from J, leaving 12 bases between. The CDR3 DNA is TGTGCCAGTAGTGCAGGGACAACTGATACGCAGTATTTT. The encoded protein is CASSAGTTDTQYF.

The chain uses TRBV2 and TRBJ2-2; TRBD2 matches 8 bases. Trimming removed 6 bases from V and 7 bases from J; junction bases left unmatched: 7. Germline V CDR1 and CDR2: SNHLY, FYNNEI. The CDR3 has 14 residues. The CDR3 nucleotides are TGTGCCAGCAGACTTAGTCGGGAGGGCGGGGAGCTGTTTTTT. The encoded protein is CASRLSREGGELFF.

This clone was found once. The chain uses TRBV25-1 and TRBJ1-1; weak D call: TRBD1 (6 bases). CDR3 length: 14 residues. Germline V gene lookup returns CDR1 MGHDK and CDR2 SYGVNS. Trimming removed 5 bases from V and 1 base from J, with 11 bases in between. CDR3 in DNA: TGTGCCAGCAGTCCCGTACAGGGGAACACTGAAGCTTTCTTT. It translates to CASSPVQGNTEAFF.

CDR3 nucleotide sequence: TGTGCCAGTAGTATGGACAAGCCGAATTCACCCCTCCACTTT. Translating gives CASSMDKPNSPLHF. The genes are TRBV19 and TRBJ1-6; perhaps TRBD1 as D (5 bases). The CDR3 runs to 14 residues. Trimming left V 3 bases short and J 7 bases short, with 10 bases between. Germline CDR1 LNHDA, CDR2 SQIVND (reference sequence).

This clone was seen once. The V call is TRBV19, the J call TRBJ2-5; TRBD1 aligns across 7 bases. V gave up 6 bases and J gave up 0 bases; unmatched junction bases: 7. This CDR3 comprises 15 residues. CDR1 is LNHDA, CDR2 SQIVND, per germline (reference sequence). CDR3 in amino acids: CASRDGTAYQETQYF. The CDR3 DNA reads TGTGCCAGTAGAGACGGGACAGCGTACCAAGAGACCCAGTACTTC. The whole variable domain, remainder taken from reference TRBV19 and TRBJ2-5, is DGGITQSPKYLFRKEGQNVTLSCEQNLNHDAMYWYRQDPGQGLRLIYYSQIVNDFQKGDIAEGYSVSREKKESFPLTVTSAQKNPTAFYLCASRDGTAYQETQYFGPGTRLLVL.

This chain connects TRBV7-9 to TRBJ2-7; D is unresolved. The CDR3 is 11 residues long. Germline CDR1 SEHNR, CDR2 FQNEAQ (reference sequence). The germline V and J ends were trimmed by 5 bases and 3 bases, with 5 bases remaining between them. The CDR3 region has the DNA TGTGCCAGCAGCCGTTACTACGAGCAGTACTTC. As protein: CASSRYYEQYF.

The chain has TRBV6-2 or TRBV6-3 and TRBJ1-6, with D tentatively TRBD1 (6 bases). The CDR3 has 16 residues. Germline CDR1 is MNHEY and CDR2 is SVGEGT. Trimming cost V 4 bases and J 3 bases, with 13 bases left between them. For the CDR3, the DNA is TGTGCCAGCAGTTTCCGACAGGCCAACTATAATTCACCCCTCCACTTT. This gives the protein CASSFRQANYNSPLHF.

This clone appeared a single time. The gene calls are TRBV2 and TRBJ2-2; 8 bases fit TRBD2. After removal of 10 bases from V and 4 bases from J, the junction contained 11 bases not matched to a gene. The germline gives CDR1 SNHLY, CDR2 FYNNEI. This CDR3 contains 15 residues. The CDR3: CATASGLGGTGELFF. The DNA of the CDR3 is TGTGCCACTGCTAGCGGGTTGGGGGGCACCGGGGAGCTGTTTTTT.